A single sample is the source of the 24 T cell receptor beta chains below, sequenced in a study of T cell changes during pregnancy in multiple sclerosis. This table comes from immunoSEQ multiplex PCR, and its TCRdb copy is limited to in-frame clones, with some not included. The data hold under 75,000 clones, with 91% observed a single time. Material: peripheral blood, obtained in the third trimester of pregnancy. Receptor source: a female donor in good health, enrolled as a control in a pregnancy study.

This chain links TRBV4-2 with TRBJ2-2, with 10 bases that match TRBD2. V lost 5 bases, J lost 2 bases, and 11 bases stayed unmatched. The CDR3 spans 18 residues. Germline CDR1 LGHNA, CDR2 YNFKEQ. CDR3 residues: CASSSRTSGESNTGELFF. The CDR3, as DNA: TGTGCCAGCAGCTCCCGGACTAGCGGAGAAAGTAACACCGGGGAGCTGTTTTTT.

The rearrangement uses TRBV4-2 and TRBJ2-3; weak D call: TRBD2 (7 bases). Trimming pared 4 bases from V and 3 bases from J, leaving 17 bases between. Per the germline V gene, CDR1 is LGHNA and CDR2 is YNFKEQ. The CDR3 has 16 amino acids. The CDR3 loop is CASSRSKGGRTDTQYF. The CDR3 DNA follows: TGTGCCAGCAGCCGAAGCAAGGGGGGGCGAACAGATACGCAGTATTTT.

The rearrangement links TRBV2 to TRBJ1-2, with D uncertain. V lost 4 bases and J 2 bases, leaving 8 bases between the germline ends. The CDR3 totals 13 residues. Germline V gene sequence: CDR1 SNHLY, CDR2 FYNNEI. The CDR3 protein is CASSVRANYGYTF. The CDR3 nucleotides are TGTGCCAGCAGTGTACGAGCCAACTATGGCTACACCTTC.

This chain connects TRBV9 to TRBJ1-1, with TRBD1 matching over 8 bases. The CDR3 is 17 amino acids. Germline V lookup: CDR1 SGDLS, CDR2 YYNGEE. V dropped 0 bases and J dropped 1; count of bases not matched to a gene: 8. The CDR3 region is CASSVEGRTGKNTEAFF. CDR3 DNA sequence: TGTGCCAGCAGCGTAGAGGGAAGGACAGGGAAGAACACTGAAGCTTTCTTT.

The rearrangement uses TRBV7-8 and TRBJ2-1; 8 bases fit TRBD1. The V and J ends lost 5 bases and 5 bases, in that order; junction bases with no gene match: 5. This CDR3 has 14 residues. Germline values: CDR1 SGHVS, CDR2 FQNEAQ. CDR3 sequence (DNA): TGTGCCAGCAGCGCTCGACAGGGGAACAATGAGCAGTTCTTC. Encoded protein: CASSARQGNNEQFF.

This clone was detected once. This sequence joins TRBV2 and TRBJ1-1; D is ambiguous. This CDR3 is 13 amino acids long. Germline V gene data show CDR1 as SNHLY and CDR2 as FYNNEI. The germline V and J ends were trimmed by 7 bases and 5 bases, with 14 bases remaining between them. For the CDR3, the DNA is TGTGCCAGCAAGATCGCGGTGGTGACTGAAGCTTTCTTT. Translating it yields CASKIAVVTEAFF.

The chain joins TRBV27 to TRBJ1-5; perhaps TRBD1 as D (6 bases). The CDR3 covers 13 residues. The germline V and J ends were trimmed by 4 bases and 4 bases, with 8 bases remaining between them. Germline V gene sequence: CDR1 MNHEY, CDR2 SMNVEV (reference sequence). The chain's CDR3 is CASSWTVNQPQHF. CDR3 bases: TGTGCCAGCAGTTGGACAGTTAATCAGCCCCAGCATTTT.

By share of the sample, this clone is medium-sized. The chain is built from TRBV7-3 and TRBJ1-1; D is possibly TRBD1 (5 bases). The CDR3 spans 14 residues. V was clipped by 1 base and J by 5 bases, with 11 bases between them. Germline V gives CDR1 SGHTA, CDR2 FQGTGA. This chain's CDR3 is CASSLNQGGTEAFF. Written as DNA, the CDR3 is TGTGCCAGCAGCTTAAATCAGGGTGGAACTGAAGCTTTCTTT.

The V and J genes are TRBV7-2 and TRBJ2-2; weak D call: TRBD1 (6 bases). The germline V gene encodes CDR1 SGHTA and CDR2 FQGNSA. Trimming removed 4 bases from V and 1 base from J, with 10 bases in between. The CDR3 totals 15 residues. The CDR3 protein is CASSSGQKNTGELFF. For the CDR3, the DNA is TGTGCCAGCAGCTCCGGACAGAAGAACACCGGGGAGCTGTTTTTT.

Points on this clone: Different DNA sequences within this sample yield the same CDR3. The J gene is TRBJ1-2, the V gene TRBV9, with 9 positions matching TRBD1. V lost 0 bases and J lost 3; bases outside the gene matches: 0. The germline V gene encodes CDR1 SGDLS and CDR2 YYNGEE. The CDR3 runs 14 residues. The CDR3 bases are TGTGCCAGCAGCGTAGGACAGGGGGACTATGGCTACACCTTC. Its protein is CASSVGQGDYGYTF.

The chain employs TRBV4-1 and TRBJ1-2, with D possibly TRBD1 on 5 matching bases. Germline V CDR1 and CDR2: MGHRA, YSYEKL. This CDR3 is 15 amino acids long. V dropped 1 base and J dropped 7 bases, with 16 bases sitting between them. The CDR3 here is CASSQGLGAPGGYTF. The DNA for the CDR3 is TGCGCCAGCAGCCAAGGCCTAGGGGCTCCCGGTGGCTACACCTTC.

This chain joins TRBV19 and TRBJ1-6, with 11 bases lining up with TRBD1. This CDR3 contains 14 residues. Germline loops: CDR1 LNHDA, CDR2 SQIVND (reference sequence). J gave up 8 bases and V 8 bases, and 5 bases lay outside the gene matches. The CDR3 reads CASLSGQGDSPLHF. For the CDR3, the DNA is TGTGCCAGTCTATCGGGACAGGGGGATTCACCCCTCCACTTT.

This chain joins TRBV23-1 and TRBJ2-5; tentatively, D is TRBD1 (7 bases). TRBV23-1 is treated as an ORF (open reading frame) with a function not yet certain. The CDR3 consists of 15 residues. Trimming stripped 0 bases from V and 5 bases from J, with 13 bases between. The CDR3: CASSQSRDSQETQYF. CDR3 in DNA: TGCGCCAGCAGTCAATCGCGGGACAGCCAGGAGACCCAGTACTTC.

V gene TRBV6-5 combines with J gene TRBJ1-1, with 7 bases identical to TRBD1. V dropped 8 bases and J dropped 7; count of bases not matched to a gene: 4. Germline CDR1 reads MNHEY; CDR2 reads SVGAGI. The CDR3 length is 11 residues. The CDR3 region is CASQGGLEAFF. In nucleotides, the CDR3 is TGTGCCAGCCAGGGGGGCCTTGAAGCTTTCTTT.

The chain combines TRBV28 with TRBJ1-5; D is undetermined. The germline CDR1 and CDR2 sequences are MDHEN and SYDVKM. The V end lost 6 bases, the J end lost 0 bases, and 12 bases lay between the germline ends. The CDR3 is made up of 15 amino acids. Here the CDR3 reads CASRISYRSNQPQHF. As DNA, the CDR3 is TGTGCCAGCAGGATAAGCTATCGTAGCAATCAGCCCCAGCATTTT.

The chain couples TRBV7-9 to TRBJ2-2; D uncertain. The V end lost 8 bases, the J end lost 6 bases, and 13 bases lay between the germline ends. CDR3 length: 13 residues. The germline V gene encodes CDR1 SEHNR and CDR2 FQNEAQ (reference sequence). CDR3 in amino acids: CASATRHAGELFF. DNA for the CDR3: TGTGCCAGCGCCACGAGGCACGCCGGGGAGCTGTTTTTT.

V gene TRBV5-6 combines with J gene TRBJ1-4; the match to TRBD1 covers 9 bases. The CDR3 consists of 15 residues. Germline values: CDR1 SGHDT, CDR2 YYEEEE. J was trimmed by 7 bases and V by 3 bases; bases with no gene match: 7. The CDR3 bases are TGTGCCAGCAGCTACTGGACAGGGGCAATTGAAAAACTGTTTTTT. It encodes CASSYWTGAIEKLFF. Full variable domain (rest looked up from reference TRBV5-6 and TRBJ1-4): DAGVTQSPTHLIKTRGQQVTLRCSPKSGHDTVSWYQQALGQGPQFIFQYYEEEERQRGNFPDRFSGHQFPNYSSELNVNALLLGDSALYLCASSYWTGAIEKLFFGSGTQLSVL.

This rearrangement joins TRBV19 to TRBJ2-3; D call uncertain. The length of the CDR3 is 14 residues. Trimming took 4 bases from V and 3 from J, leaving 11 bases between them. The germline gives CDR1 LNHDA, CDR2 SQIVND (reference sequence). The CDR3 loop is CASSRSGGTDTQYF. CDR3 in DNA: TGTGCCAGTAGTAGATCGGGTGGTACAGATACGCAGTATTTT.

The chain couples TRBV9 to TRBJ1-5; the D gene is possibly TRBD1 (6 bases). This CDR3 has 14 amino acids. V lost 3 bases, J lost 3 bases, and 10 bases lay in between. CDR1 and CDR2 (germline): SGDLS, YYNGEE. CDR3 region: CASSAGTSNQPQHF. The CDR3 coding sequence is TGTGCCAGCAGCGCCGGGACATCCAATCAGCCCCAGCATTTT.

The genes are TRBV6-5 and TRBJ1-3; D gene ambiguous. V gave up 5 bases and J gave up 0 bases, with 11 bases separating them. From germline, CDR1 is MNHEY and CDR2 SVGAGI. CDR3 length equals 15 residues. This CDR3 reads CASSGSEGSGNTIYF. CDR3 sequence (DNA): TGTGCCAGCAGTGGCTCCGAGGGCTCTGGAAACACCATATATTTT.

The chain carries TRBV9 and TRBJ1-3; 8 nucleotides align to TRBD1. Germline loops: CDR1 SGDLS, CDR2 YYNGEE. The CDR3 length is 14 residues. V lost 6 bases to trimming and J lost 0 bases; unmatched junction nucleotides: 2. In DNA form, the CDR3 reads TGTGCCAGCAAGACAGGGGACTCTGGAAACACCATATATTTT. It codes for CASKTGDSGNTIYF.

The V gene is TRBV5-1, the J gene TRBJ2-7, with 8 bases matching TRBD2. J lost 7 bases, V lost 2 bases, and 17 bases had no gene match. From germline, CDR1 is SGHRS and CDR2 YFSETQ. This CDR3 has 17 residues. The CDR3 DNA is TGCGCCAGCAGCTTTGTAACAAGCGGGGGTCCTGGGAAGGAGCAGTACTTC. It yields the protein CASSFVTSGGPGKEQYF.

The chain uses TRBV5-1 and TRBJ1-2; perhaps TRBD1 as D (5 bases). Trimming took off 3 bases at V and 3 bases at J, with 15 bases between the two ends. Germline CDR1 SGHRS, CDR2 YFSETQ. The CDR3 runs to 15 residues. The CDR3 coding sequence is TGCGCCAGCAGCTCCTGGGCAGGGTTGGACTATGGCTACACCTTC. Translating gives CASSSWAGLDYGYTF.

The CDR3 sequence: CASSPRLRSSYNEQFF. CDR3 sequence (DNA): TGTGCCAGCAGCCCGAGACTACGCAGCTCCTACAATGAGCAGTTCTTC. The chain links TRBV4-2 to TRBJ2-1; D is possibly TRBD2 (5 bases). This CDR3 contains 16 residues. CDR1 is LGHNA and CDR2 is YNFKEQ in the germline V gene. Deletions cut 4 bases from V and 0 bases from J, with 13 bases between.